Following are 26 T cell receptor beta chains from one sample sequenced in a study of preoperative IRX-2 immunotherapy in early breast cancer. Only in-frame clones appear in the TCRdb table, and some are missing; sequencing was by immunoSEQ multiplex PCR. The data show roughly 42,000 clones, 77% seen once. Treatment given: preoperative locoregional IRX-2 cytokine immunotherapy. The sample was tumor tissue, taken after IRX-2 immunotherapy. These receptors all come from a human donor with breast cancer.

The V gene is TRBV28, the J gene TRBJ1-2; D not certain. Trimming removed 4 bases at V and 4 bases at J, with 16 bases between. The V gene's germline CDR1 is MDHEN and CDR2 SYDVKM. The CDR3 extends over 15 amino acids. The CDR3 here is CASSSLFVRVYGYTF. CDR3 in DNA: TGTGCCAGCAGTTCCCTCTTTGTCCGGGTCTATGGCTACACCTTC.

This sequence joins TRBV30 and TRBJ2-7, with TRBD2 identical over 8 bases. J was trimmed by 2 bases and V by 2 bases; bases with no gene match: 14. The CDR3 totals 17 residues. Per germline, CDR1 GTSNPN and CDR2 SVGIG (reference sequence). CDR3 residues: CAWSPTRIAGNPYEQYF. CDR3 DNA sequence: TGTGCCTGGAGTCCGACCCGAATAGCGGGAAACCCCTACGAGCAGTACTTC.

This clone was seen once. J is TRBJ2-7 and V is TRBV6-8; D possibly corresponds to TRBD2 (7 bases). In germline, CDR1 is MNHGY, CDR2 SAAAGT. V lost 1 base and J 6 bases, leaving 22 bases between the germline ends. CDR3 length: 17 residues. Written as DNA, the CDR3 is TGTGCCAGCAGTTACTTTGGCGGGGGCGGTGAGTCCCTCGAGCAGTACTTC. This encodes CASSYFGGGGESLEQYF.

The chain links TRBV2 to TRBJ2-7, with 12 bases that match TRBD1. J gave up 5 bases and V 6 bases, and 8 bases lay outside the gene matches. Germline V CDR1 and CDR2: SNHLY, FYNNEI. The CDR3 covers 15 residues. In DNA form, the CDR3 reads TGTGCCAGCAGCGCCCGGGACAGGGGGCTGGACGAGCAGTACTTC. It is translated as CASSARDRGLDEQYF.

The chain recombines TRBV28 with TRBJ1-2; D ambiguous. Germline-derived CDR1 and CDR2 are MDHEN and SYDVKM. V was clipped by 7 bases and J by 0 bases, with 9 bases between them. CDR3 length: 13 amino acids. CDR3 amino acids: CASTRLANYGYTF. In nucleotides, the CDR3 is TGTGCCAGCACTCGCCTCGCTAACTATGGCTACACCTTC.

DNA for the CDR3: TGCGCCAGCAGCTTTCGAACCGCCTCCTCCTACAATGAGCAGTTCTTC. Translation: CASSFRTASSYNEQFF. The rearrangement joins TRBV5-1 to TRBJ2-1; no clear D. CDR3 size: 16 residues. Trimming took 2 bases from V and 0 from J, leaving 12 bases between them. Germline CDR1 SGHRS, CDR2 YFSETQ.

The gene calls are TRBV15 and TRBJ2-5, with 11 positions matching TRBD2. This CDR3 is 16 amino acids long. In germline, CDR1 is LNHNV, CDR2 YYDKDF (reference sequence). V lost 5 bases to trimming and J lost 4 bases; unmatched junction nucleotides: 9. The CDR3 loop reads CATSGRTSGSRETQYF. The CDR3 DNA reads TGTGCCACCAGCGGACGTACTAGCGGGAGTCGAGAGACCCAGTACTTC.

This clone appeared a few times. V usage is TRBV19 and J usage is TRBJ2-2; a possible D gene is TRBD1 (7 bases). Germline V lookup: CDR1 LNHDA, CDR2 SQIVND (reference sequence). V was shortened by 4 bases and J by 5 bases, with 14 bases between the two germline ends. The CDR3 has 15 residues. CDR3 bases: TGTGCCAGTAGTACAGGGGGGACAGTTACCGGGGAGCTGTTTTTT. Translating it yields CASSTGGTVTGELFF.

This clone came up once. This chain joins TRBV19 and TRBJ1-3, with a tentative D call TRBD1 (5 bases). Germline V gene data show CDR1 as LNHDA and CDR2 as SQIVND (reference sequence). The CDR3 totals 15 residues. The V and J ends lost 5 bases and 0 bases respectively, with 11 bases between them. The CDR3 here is CASSFRQSSGNTIYF. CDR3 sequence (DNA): TGTGCCAGTAGTTTCCGACAGAGCTCTGGAAACACCATATATTTT.

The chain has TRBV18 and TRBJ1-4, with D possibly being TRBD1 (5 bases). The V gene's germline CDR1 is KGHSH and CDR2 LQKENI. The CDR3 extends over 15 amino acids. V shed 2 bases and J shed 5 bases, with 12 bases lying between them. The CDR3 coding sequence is TGTGCCAGCTCACCAAGGCCAGGGTCGAATGAAAAACTGTTTTTT. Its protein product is CASSPRPGSNEKLFF.

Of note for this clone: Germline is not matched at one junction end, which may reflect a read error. In DNA, the CDR3 is TGTGCCAGCACCCTAGGGTCCTCCAATGAGCAGTTCTTC. This codes for CASTLGSSNEQFF. The chain combines TRBV6-8 with TRBJ2-1; no clear D gene. There are 13 residues in the CDR3. Germline V lookup: CDR1 MNHGY, CDR2 SAAAGT.

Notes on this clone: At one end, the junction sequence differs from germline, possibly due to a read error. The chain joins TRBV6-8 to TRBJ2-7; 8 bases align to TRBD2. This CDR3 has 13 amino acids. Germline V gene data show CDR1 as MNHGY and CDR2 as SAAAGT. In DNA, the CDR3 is TGTGCCATCAGTGGGATAGCGGGGAACGAGCAGTACTTC. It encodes CAISGIAGNEQYF.

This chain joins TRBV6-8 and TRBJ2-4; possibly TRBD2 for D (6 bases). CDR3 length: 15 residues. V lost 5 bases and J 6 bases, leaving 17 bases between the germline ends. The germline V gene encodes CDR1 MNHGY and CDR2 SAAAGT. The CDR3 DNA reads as TGTGCCAGCAGTGACACGAGGGGACTCGGAAACATTCAGTACTTC. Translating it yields CASSDTRGLGNIQYF.

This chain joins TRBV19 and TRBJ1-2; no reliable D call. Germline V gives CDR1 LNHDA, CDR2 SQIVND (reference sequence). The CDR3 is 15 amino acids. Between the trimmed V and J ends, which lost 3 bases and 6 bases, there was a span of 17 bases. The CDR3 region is CASSILEHGSDGYTF. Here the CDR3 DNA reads TGTGCCAGTAGTATTTTAGAACACGGATCGGATGGCTACACCTTC.

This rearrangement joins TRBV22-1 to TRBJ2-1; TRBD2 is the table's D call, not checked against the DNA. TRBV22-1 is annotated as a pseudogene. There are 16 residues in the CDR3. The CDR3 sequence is CASSLGFGDSYNEQFF. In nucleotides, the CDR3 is TGTGCCAGCAGTTTAGGTTTTGGAGACTCCTACAATGAGCAGTTCTTC.

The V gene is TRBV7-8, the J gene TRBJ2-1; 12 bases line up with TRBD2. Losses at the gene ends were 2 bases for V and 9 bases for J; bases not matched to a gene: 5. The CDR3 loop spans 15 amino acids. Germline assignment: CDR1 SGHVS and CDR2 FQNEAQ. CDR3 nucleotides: TGTGCCAGCAGCTTACTAGCGGGAGGGCCGGGTGAGCAGTTCTTC. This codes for CASSLLAGGPGEQFF.

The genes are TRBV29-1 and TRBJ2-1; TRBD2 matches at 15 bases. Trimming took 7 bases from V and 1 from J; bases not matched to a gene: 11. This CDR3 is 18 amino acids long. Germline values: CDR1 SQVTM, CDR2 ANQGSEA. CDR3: CSGTGGLAGGLSYNEQFF. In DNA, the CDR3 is TGCAGCGGGACCGGGGGACTAGCGGGAGGCCTATCCTACAATGAGCAGTTCTTC.

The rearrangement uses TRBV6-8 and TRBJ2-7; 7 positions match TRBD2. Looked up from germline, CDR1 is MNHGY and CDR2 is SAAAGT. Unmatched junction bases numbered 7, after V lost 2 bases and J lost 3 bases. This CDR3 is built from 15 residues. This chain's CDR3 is CASSYPSGGRYEQYF. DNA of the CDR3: TGTGCCAGCAGTTACCCTAGCGGCGGGCGCTACGAGCAGTACTTC.

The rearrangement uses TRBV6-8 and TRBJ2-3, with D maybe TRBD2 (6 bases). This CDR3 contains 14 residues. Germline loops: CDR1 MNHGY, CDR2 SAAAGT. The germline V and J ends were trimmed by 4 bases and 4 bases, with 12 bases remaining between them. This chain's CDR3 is CASSWDSRPDTQYF. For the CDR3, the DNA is TGTGCCAGCAGTTGGGACTCGCGGCCAGATACGCAGTATTTT.

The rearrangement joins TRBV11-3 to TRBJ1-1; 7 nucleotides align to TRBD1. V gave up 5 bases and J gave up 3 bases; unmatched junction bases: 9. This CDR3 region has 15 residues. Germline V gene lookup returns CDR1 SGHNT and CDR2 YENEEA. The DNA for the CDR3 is TGTGCCAGCAGCCTAAAGGGACAGTCGGACACTGAAGCTTTCTTT. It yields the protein CASSLKGQSDTEAFF.

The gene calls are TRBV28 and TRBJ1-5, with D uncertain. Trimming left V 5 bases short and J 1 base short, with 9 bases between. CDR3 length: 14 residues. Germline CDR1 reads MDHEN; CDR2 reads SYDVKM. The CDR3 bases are TGTGCCAGCAGTGGGGTGGTGAGCAATCAGCCCCAGCATTTT. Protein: CASSGVVSNQPQHF. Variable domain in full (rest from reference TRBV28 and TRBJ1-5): DVKVTQSSRYLVKRTGEKVFLECVQDMDHENMFWYRQDPGLGLRLIYFSYDVKMKEKGDIPEGYSVSREKKERFSLILESASTNQTSMYLCASSGVVSNQPQHFGDGTRLSIL.

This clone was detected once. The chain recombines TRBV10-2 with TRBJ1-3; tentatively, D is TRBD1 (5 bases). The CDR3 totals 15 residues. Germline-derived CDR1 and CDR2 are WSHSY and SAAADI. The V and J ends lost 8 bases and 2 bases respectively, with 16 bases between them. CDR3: CASLRNWGPGNTIYF. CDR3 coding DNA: TGCGCCAGCCTCAGAAACTGGGGACCTGGAAACACCATATATTTT.

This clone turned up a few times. For the CDR3, the DNA is TGTGCCACCAGCAGAGATTTGGGAAGTGATGGCTACACCTTC. Translation: CATSRDLGSDGYTF. The V gene is TRBV15, the J gene TRBJ1-2; D is unclear. This CDR3 contains 14 residues. V lost 0 bases and J 6 bases, leaving 11 bases between the germline ends. In germline, CDR1 is LNHNV, CDR2 YYDKDF (reference sequence).

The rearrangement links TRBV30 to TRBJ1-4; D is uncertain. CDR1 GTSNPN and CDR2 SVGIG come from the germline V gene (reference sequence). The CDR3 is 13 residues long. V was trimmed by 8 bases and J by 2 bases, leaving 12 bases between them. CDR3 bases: TGTGCCGGCCACCCTTTGACTAATGAAAAACTGTTTTTT. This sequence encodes CAGHPLTNEKLFF.

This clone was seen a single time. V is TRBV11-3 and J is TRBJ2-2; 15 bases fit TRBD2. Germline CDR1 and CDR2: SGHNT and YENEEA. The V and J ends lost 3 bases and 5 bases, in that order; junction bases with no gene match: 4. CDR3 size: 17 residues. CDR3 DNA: TGTGCCAGCAGCTTGGTGGGACTAGCGGGAGGAACCGGGGAGCTGTTTTTT. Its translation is CASSLVGLAGGTGELFF. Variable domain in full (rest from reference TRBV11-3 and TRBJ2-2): EAGVVQSPRYKIIEKKQPVAFWCNPISGHNTLYWYLQNLGQGPELLIRYENEEAVDDSQLPKDRFSAERLKGVDSTLKIQPAELGDSAVYLCASSLVGLAGGTGELFFGEGSRLTVL.

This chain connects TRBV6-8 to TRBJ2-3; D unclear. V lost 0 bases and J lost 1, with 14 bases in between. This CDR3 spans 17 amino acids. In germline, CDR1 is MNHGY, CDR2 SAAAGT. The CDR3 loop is CASSYSISQLGTDTQYF. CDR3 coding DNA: TGTGCCAGCAGTTACTCGATTTCCCAGTTAGGCACAGATACGCAGTATTTT.